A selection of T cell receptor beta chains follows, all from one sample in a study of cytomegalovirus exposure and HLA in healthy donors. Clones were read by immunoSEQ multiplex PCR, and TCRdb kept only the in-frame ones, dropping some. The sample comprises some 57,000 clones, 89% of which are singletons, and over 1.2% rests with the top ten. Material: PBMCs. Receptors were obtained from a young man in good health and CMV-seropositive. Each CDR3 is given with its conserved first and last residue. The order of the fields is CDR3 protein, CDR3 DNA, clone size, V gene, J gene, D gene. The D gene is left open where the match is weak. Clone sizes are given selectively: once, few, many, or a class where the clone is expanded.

cdr3_aa: CASSIDKLRDATNEKLFF
cdr3_nt: TGTGCCAGTAGTATAGACAAGTTACGAGATGCAACTAATGAAAAACTGTTTTTT
clone_size: NA
v_call: TRBV19
j_call: TRBJ1-4
d_call: NA

cdr3_aa: CASSLAPAGGTYNEQFF
cdr3_nt: TGTGCCAGCAGCTTAGCTCCGGCAGGGGGAACCTACAATGAGCAGTTCTTC
clone_size: NA
v_call: TRBV7-2
j_call: TRBJ2-1
d_call: TRBD1

cdr3_aa: CASSEVTAVENEQFF
cdr3_nt: TGTGCCAGCAGTGAGGTAACAGCGGTCGAAAATGAGCAGTTCTTC
clone_size: NA
v_call: TRBV6-1
j_call: TRBJ2-1
d_call: NA

cdr3_aa: CASRPGTASTDTQYF
cdr3_nt: TGTGCCAGCAGACCAGGGACAGCTAGCACAGATACGCAGTATTTT
clone_size: NA
v_call: TRBV5-4
j_call: TRBJ2-3
d_call: TRBD1

cdr3_aa: CASSVGQGATNEKLFF
cdr3_nt: TGTGCCAGCAGCGTGGGACAGGGGGCAACTAATGAAAAACTGTTTTTT
clone_size: NA
v_call: TRBV9
j_call: TRBJ1-4
d_call: TRBD1

cdr3_aa: CAWSHRVGQPQHF
cdr3_nt: TGTGCCTGGAGTCACAGGGTCGGGCAGCCCCAGCATTTT
clone_size: NA
v_call: TRBV30
j_call: TRBJ1-5
d_call: NA

cdr3_aa: CASSPRQGQGGTEAFF
cdr3_nt: TGTGCCAGCTCACCCCGACAGGGGCAGGGGGGCACTGAAGCTTTCTTT
clone_size: NA
v_call: TRBV18
j_call: TRBJ1-1
d_call: TRBD1

cdr3_aa: CASRPGHVNEKLFF
cdr3_nt: TGTGCCAGCAGGCCGGGACACGTTAATGAAAAACTGTTTTTT
clone_size: NA
v_call: TRBV6-1
j_call: TRBJ1-4
d_call: NA

cdr3_aa: CASSPTSGRAAETQYF
cdr3_nt: TGTGCCAGCAGCCCTACTAGCGGGAGGGCCGCAGAGACCCAGTACTTC
clone_size: NA
v_call: TRBV9
j_call: TRBJ2-5
d_call: TRBD2

cdr3_aa: CASSRPTGNTEAFF
cdr3_nt: TGTGCCAGCAGCCGCCCGACAGGGAACACTGAAGCTTTCTTT
clone_size: NA
v_call: TRBV7-9
j_call: TRBJ1-1
d_call: NA

cdr3_aa: CASSARDRGPTEAFF
cdr3_nt: TGTGCCAGCAGCGCTCGGGACAGGGGGCCAACTGAAGCTTTCTTT
clone_size: NA
v_call: TRBV11-3
j_call: TRBJ1-1
d_call: TRBD1

cdr3_aa: CASSYQGPGYGYTF
cdr3_nt: TGTGCCAGCAGTTATCAGGGCCCTGGCTATGGCTACACCTTC
clone_size: NA
v_call: TRBV6-5
j_call: TRBJ1-2
d_call: NA

cdr3_aa: CSVVYSSYEQYF
cdr3_nt: TGCAGCGTAGTCTATAGCTCCTACGAGCAGTACTTC
clone_size: NA
v_call: TRBV29-1
j_call: TRBJ2-7
d_call: NA

cdr3_aa: CATSRDISSLITSGLTGELFF
cdr3_nt: TGTGCCACCAGCAGAGATATTAGCAGTTTAATCACTAGCGGACTCACCGGGGAGCTGTTTTTT
clone_size: NA
v_call: TRBV15
j_call: TRBJ2-2
d_call: TRBD2

cdr3_aa: CASSPRDRVIGELFF
cdr3_nt: TGTGCCAGCAGCCCGCGGGACAGGGTGATCGGGGAGCTGTTTTTT
clone_size: NA
v_call: TRBV7-9
j_call: TRBJ2-2
d_call: TRBD1

cdr3_aa: CASSLDGAANEKLFF
cdr3_nt: TGTGCCAGCAGCTTAGATGGGGCAGCTAATGAAAAACTGTTTTTT
clone_size: NA
v_call: TRBV11-2
j_call: TRBJ1-4
d_call: NA

cdr3_aa: CASSAQTAANIQYF
cdr3_nt: TGTGCCAGCAGTGCCCAGACAGCTGCAAACATTCAGTACTTC
clone_size: NA
v_call: TRBV27
j_call: TRBJ2-4
d_call: NA

cdr3_aa: CASSSPGTGYGYTF
cdr3_nt: TGTGCCAGCAGCTCTCCCGGGACAGGCTATGGCTACACCTTC
clone_size: NA
v_call: TRBV5-4
j_call: TRBJ1-2
d_call: TRBD1

cdr3_aa: CASSRDRADEQYF
cdr3_nt: TGTGCCAGCAGCCGCGACAGGGCTGACGAGCAGTACTTC
clone_size: once
v_call: TRBV11-2
j_call: TRBJ2-7
d_call: TRBD1

cdr3_aa: CASSPNSRGTDGELFF
cdr3_nt: TGCGCCAGCAGCCCGAACTCACGGGGGACTGATGGGGAGCTGTTTTTT
clone_size: once
v_call: TRBV5-1
j_call: TRBJ2-2
d_call: NA

cdr3_aa: CASSISKTYSNQPQHF
cdr3_nt: TGTGCCAGTAGTATTTCTAAAACCTATAGCAATCAGCCCCAGCATTTT
clone_size: NA
v_call: TRBV19
j_call: TRBJ1-5
d_call: NA

cdr3_aa: CASSPHLNTEAFF
cdr3_nt: TGTGCCAGCTCACCACACTTGAACACTGAAGCTTTCTTT
clone_size: NA
v_call: TRBV18
j_call: TRBJ1-1
d_call: NA

cdr3_aa: CASSSNTHNEQFF
cdr3_nt: TGTGCCAGCAGCTCCAACACCCACAATGAGCAGTTCTTC
clone_size: NA
v_call: TRBV7-9
j_call: TRBJ2-1
d_call: NA

cdr3_aa: CAWRTGNTEAFF
cdr3_nt: TGTGCCTGGAGGACAGGGAACACTGAAGCTTTCTTT
clone_size: NA
v_call: TRBV30
j_call: TRBJ1-1
d_call: NA

cdr3_aa: CASSSGVSYEQYF
cdr3_nt: TGTGCCAGTAGTAGCGGGGTATCCTACGAGCAGTACTTC
clone_size: NA
v_call: TRBV19
j_call: TRBJ2-7
d_call: NA

cdr3_aa: CASSLFTSTGNYAQYF
cdr3_nt: TGTGCCAGCAGTTTATTTACGTCGACAGGTAACTACGCGCAGTACTTC
clone_size: NA
v_call: TRBV28
j_call: TRBJ2-7
d_call: NA

cdr3_aa: CASSPGQGVGTNYGYTF
cdr3_nt: TGCGCCAGCAGCCCGGGACAGGGCGTAGGCACTAACTATGGCTACACCTTC
clone_size: NA
v_call: TRBV5-1
j_call: TRBJ1-2
d_call: TRBD1

cdr3_aa: CASSSPTGEDTQYF
cdr3_nt: TGTGCCAGCAGCTCACCTACAGGGGAAGATACGCAGTATTTT
clone_size: NA
v_call: TRBV13
j_call: TRBJ2-3
d_call: TRBD1

cdr3_aa: CSVEFNRAQTGELFF
cdr3_nt: TGCAGCGTTGAATTCAACAGGGCGCAAACCGGGGAGCTGTTTTTT
clone_size: NA
v_call: TRBV29-1
j_call: TRBJ2-2
d_call: NA

cdr3_aa: CASSFAGNTEAFF
cdr3_nt: TGTGCCAGCAGCTTTGCGGGGAACACTGAAGCTTTCTTT
clone_size: NA
v_call: TRBV7-9
j_call: TRBJ1-1
d_call: NA

cdr3_aa: CASSEWGGRALREQYF
cdr3_nt: TGTGCCAGCAGTGAATGGGGCGGGAGGGCCCTCCGCGAGCAGTACTTC
clone_size: NA
v_call: TRBV25-1
j_call: TRBJ2-7
d_call: TRBD2

cdr3_aa: CASSGGGSETQYF
cdr3_nt: TGTGCCAGCAGCGGCGGGGGGTCAGAGACCCAGTACTTC
clone_size: NA
v_call: TRBV7-9
j_call: TRBJ2-5
d_call: TRBD2

cdr3_aa: CASSARTSGLPGYNEQFF
cdr3_nt: TGCGCCAGCAGCGCGCGGACTAGCGGGTTACCCGGTTACAATGAGCAGTTCTTC
clone_size: NA
v_call: TRBV5-1
j_call: TRBJ2-1
d_call: TRBD2

cdr3_aa: CASSLGLGSTDTQYF
cdr3_nt: TGTGCCAGCAGCTTGGGGCTAGGAAGCACAGATACGCAGTATTTT
clone_size: NA
v_call: TRBV7-2
j_call: TRBJ2-3
d_call: NA

cdr3_aa: CASSFTGGGSPLHF
cdr3_nt: TGTGCCAGCAGCTTTACAGGGGGCGGTTCACCCCTCCACTTT
clone_size: once
v_call: TRBV7-3
j_call: TRBJ1-6
d_call: TRBD1

cdr3_aa: CASSQGELVYEQYF
cdr3_nt: TGCGCCAGCAGCCAAGGGGAGTTAGTCTACGAGCAGTACTTC
clone_size: NA
v_call: TRBV4-1
j_call: TRBJ2-7
d_call: NA

cdr3_aa: CASSVRQGATEAFF
cdr3_nt: TGTGCCAGCAGCGTCAGACAGGGAGCCACTGAAGCTTTCTTT
clone_size: few
v_call: TRBV11-2
j_call: TRBJ1-1
d_call: TRBD1

cdr3_aa: CASSSRLGSLYEQYF
cdr3_nt: TGTGCCAGCAGCTCGCGACTCGGGAGTCTCTACGAGCAGTACTTC
clone_size: NA
v_call: TRBV7-9
j_call: TRBJ2-7
d_call: NA

cdr3_aa: CASTEVTSSYNEQFF
cdr3_nt: TGTGCCAGCACCGAGGTCACCAGCTCCTACAATGAGCAGTTCTTC
clone_size: NA
v_call: TRBV2
j_call: TRBJ2-1
d_call: NA

cdr3_aa: CASREGGSYYGYTF
cdr3_nt: TGCGCCAGCAGGGAAGGGGGCTCGTACTATGGCTACACCTTC
clone_size: once
v_call: TRBV5-1
j_call: TRBJ1-2
d_call: TRBD1

cdr3_aa: CASSLEAGGYPDTQYF
cdr3_nt: TGCGCCAGCAGCTTGGAGGCGGGAGGGTACCCAGATACGCAGTATTTT
clone_size: NA
v_call: TRBV5-1
j_call: TRBJ2-3
d_call: TRBD2

cdr3_aa: CASSLLVGQGTRNYGYTF
cdr3_nt: TGCGCCAGCAGCCTCCTAGTGGGACAGGGGACTCGCAACTATGGCTACACCTTC
clone_size: NA
v_call: TRBV4-1
j_call: TRBJ1-2
d_call: TRBD1

cdr3_aa: CASRVDRDKGYTF
cdr3_nt: TGTGCCAGCAGGGTCGACAGGGATAAGGGCTACACCTTC
clone_size: few
v_call: TRBV2
j_call: TRBJ1-2
d_call: TRBD1

cdr3_aa: CASSPPGQGSYNEQFF
cdr3_nt: TGTGCCAGCTCACCACCCGGACAGGGGTCCTACAATGAGCAGTTCTTC
clone_size: NA
v_call: TRBV18
j_call: TRBJ2-1
d_call: TRBD1

cdr3_aa: CASTGTGGLRSSYNEQFF
cdr3_nt: TGTGCCAGTACGGGGACAGGGGGCCTTCGGAGCTCCTACAATGAGCAGTTCTTC
clone_size: NA
v_call: TRBV19
j_call: TRBJ2-1
d_call: TRBD1

cdr3_aa: CASSWDSSQPQHF
cdr3_nt: TGCGCCAGCAGCTGGGACAGTTCTCAGCCCCAGCATTTT
clone_size: once
v_call: TRBV5-1
j_call: TRBJ1-5
d_call: TRBD1

cdr3_aa: CACDRGPNQPQHF
cdr3_nt: TGTGCCTGCGACAGGGGGCCTAATCAGCCCCAGCATTTT
clone_size: NA
v_call: TRBV30
j_call: TRBJ1-5
d_call: TRBD1

cdr3_aa: CASSLGRGNEQYF
cdr3_nt: TGTGCCAGCAGCTTGGGCAGGGGCAACGAGCAGTACTTC
clone_size: NA
v_call: TRBV7-3
j_call: TRBJ2-7
d_call: NA

cdr3_aa: CASKKVAGSYEQYF
cdr3_nt: TGTGCCAGCAAAAAAGTAGCGGGCTCCTACGAGCAGTACTTC
clone_size: NA
v_call: TRBV28
j_call: TRBJ2-7
d_call: TRBD2